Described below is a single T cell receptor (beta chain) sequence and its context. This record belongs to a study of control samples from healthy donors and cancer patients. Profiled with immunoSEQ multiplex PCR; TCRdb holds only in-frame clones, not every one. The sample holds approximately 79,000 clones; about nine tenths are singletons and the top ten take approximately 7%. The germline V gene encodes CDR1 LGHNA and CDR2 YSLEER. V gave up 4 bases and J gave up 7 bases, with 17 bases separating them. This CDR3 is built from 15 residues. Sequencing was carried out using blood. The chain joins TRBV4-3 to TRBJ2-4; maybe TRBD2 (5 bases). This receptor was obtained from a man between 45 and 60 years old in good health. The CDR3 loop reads CASSPTDDPGNIQYF. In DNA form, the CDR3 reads TGCGCCAGCAGCCCTACTGACGACCCGGGGAACATTCAGTACTTC.